This entry lists 26 T cell receptor beta chains sequenced from one sample in a study of siplizumab effects on memory and regulatory T cells. Only in-frame clones appear in the TCRdb table, and some are missing; sequencing was by immunoSEQ multiplex PCR. The data contain 65,000 to 90,000 clones, roughly 93% of them singletons. The specimen was CD8+ T cells sorted from blood. These receptors originate from a human donor in good health.

V is TRBV4-1 and J is TRBJ2-7; 10 bases are a match to TRBD1. In germline, CDR1 is MGHRA, CDR2 YSYEKL. V dropped 1 base and J dropped 5; count of bases not matched to a gene: 5. The CDR3 consists of 15 residues. This chain's CDR3 is CASSQGGQGMDEQYF. CDR3 nucleotide sequence: TGCGCCAGCAGCCAAGGGGGACAGGGGATGGACGAGCAGTACTTC.

The J gene is TRBJ1-1, the V gene TRBV27; D remains ambiguous. The CDR3 runs to 14 residues. V was cut by 6 bases and J by 0 bases, with 11 bases left in between. Germline CDR1 is MNHEY and CDR2 is SMNVEV (reference sequence). The CDR3 here is CASRTGLLNTEAFF. CDR3 nucleotide sequence: TGTGCCAGCAGGACCGGACTACTGAACACTGAAGCTTTCTTT.

The genes are TRBV15 and TRBJ1-2; D unclear. The CDR3 has 13 amino acids. CDR1 and CDR2 (germline): LNHNV, YYDKDF (reference sequence). Trimming pared 4 bases from V and 8 bases from J, leaving 14 bases between. CDR3 residues: CATSTTELEGYTF. The CDR3 bases are TGTGCCACCAGCACGACCGAACTGGAGGGCTACACCTTC.

V gene TRBV4-2 combines with J gene TRBJ2-7; maybe TRBD2 (5 bases). The CDR3 totals 13 residues. V lost 1 base and J 4 bases, leaving 8 bases between the germline ends. The V gene's germline CDR1 is LGHNA and CDR2 YNFKEQ. Here the CDR3 reads CASSQGPGYEQYF. The CDR3 DNA sequence: TGTGCCAGCAGCCAAGGGCCGGGGTACGAGCAGTACTTC.

The chain recombines TRBV14 with TRBJ2-1; TRBD2 agrees at 7 bases. The germline gives CDR1 SGHDN, CDR2 FVKESK. The V segment lost 0 bases and the J segment 3 bases; nucleotides outside the gene matches: 5. The CDR3 runs to 16 residues. CDR3 bases: TGTGCCAGCAGCCAAGATTGGGGGGGAGGCTACAATGAGCAGTTCTTC. It translates to CASSQDWGGGYNEQFF.

The chain joins TRBV29-1 to TRBJ2-7; TRBD1 matches at 7 bases. V shed 5 bases and J 2 bases; nucleotides not matched to a gene: 9. CDR1 is SQVTM, CDR2 ANQGSEA, per germline. The CDR3 length is 14 residues. In nucleotides, the CDR3 is TGCAGCGTTCCCCGGACAGGAGTCCCCTACGAGCAGTACTTC. Amino acid sequence: CSVPRTGVPYEQYF.

The rearrangement uses TRBV5-8 and TRBJ2-3; 10 bases align to TRBD1. CDR3 length: 15 residues. With 4 bases clipped from V and 1 base from J, the junction kept 3 bases outside the gene matches. CDR1 SGHTS and CDR2 YDEGEE come from the germline V gene. The CDR3 DNA reads TGTGCCAGCAGCCCTGGGACAGGGGGCACAGATACGCAGTATTTT. It is translated as CASSPGTGGTDTQYF.

The gene calls are TRBV5-4 and TRBJ1-1, with a weak D call TRBD1 (6 bases). Trimming left V 4 bases short and J 1 base short, with 20 bases between. There are 17 residues in the CDR3. The germline CDR1 and CDR2 sequences are SGHNT and YYREEE (reference sequence). The CDR3 DNA is TGTGCCAGCAGCGACCAAGAAGGGGGGGAAAAGAACACTGAAGCTTTCTTT. The encoded protein is CASSDQEGGEKNTEAFF. Supplemented by reference TRBV5-4 and TRBJ1-1, the full variable domain reads ETGVTQSPTHLIKTRGQQVTLRCSSQSGHNTVSWYQQALGQGPQFIFQYYREEENGRGNFPPRFSGLQFPNYSSELNVNALELDDSALYLCASSDQEGGEKNTEAFFGQGTRLTVV.

This sequence joins TRBV13 and TRBJ2-3; TRBD2 aligns across 11 bases. This CDR3 is 17 amino acids long. Losses at the gene ends were 0 bases for V and 2 bases for J; bases not matched to a gene: 4. CDR1 is PRHDT, CDR2 FYEKMQ, per germline (reference sequence). CDR3 sequence (DNA): TGTGCCAGCAGCTTAGGACTAGCGGGGGTGGACACAGATACGCAGTATTTT. It specifies CASSLGLAGVDTDTQYF. Drawing the rest from reference TRBV13 and TRBJ2-3, the complete variable domain is AAGVIQSPRHLIKEKRETATLKCYPIPRHDTVYWYQQGPGQDPQFLISFYEKMQSDKGSIPDRFSAQQFSDYHSELNMSSLELGDSALYFCASSLGLAGVDTDTQYFGPGTRLTVL.

The V gene is TRBV4-1, the J gene TRBJ2-7; 7 nucleotides align to TRBD1. J lost 3 bases, V lost 0 bases, and 5 bases had no gene match. The CDR3 consists of 15 residues. From germline, CDR1 is MGHRA and CDR2 YSYEKL. CDR3 sequence (DNA): TGCGCCAGCAGCCAAGAGGACAGGTACCTCTACGAGCAGTACTTC. It yields the protein CASSQEDRYLYEQYF.

The chain recombines TRBV27 with TRBJ2-3, with D possibly being TRBD1 (6 bases). CDR1 is MNHEY and CDR2 is SMNVEV in the germline V gene (reference sequence). The CDR3 is made up of 14 amino acids. Trimming removed 4 bases from V and 1 base from J, with 9 bases in between. CDR3 DNA sequence: TGTGCCAGCAGTTGGACAGTAGGCACAGATACGCAGTATTTT. Protein product: CASSWTVGTDTQYF.

A word on this clone: One junction end does not reproduce the germline sequence, and a read error may be involved. This chain connects TRBV7-9 to TRBJ2-5; 13 nucleotides match TRBD2. The CDR3 length is 16 residues. Per germline, CDR1 SEHNR and CDR2 FQNEAQ (reference sequence). The CDR3 nucleotides are TGTGCCAGCAGCCAGGGACTAGCGGGGTCGGAAGAGGCCCAGTACTTC. Its protein is CASSQGLAGSEEAQYF. The variable domain in full, with the rest retrieved from reference TRBV7-9 and TRBJ2-5, is DTGVSQNPRHKITKRGQNVTFRCDPISEHNRLYWYRQTLGQGPEFLTYFQNEAQLEKSRLLSDRFSAERPKGSFSTLEIQRTEQGDSAMYLCASSQGLAGSEEAQYFGPGTRLLVL.

V gene TRBV29-1 combines with J gene TRBJ2-7; TRBD1 agrees at 7 bases. The CDR3 length is 12 residues. V shed 8 bases and J 0 bases; nucleotides not matched to a gene: 4. In germline, CDR1 is SQVTM, CDR2 ANQGSEA. The CDR3 sequence: CSLRTGSYEQYF. CDR3 in DNA: TGCAGCTTACGGACAGGCTCCTACGAGCAGTACTTC.

The chain recombines TRBV2 with TRBJ2-3, with 7 bases that match TRBD1. The trim removed 7 bases at V and 2 bases at J, leaving 9 bases unmatched. CDR1 and CDR2 from the germline V gene are SNHLY and FYNNEI. This CDR3 is 15 amino acids long. The DNA of the CDR3 is TGTGCCAGCACAAGACGGGGACAGTTCACAGATACGCAGTATTTT. Amino acid sequence: CASTRRGQFTDTQYF.

This chain uses TRBV6-1 with TRBJ1-1; perhaps TRBD1 as D (5 bases). Per the germline V gene, CDR1 is MNHNS and CDR2 is SASEGT. CDR3 length: 13 residues. The V gene lost 6 bases and the J gene lost 11 bases, with 19 bases spanning the gap. CDR3 sequence reads: CASSPFPGQTAFF. CDR3 nucleotide sequence: TGTGCCAGCAGCCCCTTTCCGGGGCAAACTGCTTTCTTT.

V usage is TRBV5-6 and J usage is TRBJ1-1, with D possibly being TRBD1 (6 bases). The germline V gene encodes CDR1 SGHDT and CDR2 YYEEEE. This CDR3 region has 15 residues. Trimming left V 0 bases short and J 2 bases short, with 11 bases between. The DNA of the CDR3 is TGTGCCAGCAGCTTGGACGGCAGGGGAAACACTGAAGCTTTCTTT. It is translated as CASSLDGRGNTEAFF.

This chain connects TRBV4-1 to TRBJ2-7; the D is unclear. The ends were cut back, 6 bases at V and 0 bases at J, with 15 bases in the middle. This CDR3 is built from 15 residues. Germline loops: CDR1 MGHRA, CDR2 YSYEKL. The DNA for the CDR3 is TGCGCCAGCAGTCACACAGTGGGAAGCTCCTACGAGCAGTACTTC. Its protein is CASSHTVGSSYEQYF.

The V call is TRBV11-2, the J call TRBJ2-3; TRBD2 matches 10 bases. The length of the CDR3 is 20 residues. CDR1 is SGHAT and CDR2 is FQNNGV in the germline V gene. The V and J ends lost 0 bases and 5 bases, in that order; junction bases with no gene match: 17. The CDR3 is CASSLDLRASGGASGDTQYF. The DNA for the CDR3 is TGTGCCAGCAGCTTAGATCTAAGGGCTAGCGGGGGCGCCAGCGGAGATACGCAGTATTTT.

The gene calls are TRBV7-6 and TRBJ1-5; a possible D gene is TRBD1 (5 bases). V was shortened by 3 bases and J by 2 bases, with 8 bases between the two germline ends. This CDR3 contains 14 residues. Looked up from germline, CDR1 is SGHVS and CDR2 is FNYEAQ. The CDR3 is CASSFGTGNQPQHF. The CDR3 DNA sequence: TGTGCCAGCAGCTTTGGGACTGGCAATCAGCCCCAGCATTTT.

The J gene is TRBJ2-1, the V gene TRBV28; D gene ambiguous. Per the germline V gene, CDR1 is MDHEN and CDR2 is SYDVKM. V was clipped by 3 bases and J by 8 bases, with 14 bases between them. The CDR3 has 14 residues. The CDR3 coding sequence is TGTGCCAGCAGTTTGAGACACGATGAGGATGAGCAGTTCTTC. This sequence encodes CASSLRHDEDEQFF.

Comment on this clone: Other DNA sequences from this sample encode an identical CDR3 as well. The chain employs TRBV9 and TRBJ2-7; TRBD1 agrees at 9 bases. V lost 4 bases and J lost 5; bases outside the gene matches: 4. The CDR3 totals 13 residues. Germline loops: CDR1 SGDLS, CDR2 YYNGEE. In nucleotides, the CDR3 is TGTGCCAGCAGCAGACGGACAGGGGACGAGCAGTACTTC. It yields the protein CASSRRTGDEQYF.

The CDR3 protein is CASSLGDNTDTQYF. The CDR3, as DNA: TGTGCCAGCAGCTTAGGGGACAACACAGATACGCAGTATTTT. The chain has TRBV7-8 and TRBJ2-3; the D gene is possibly TRBD1 (6 bases). V lost 1 base and J 2 bases, leaving 7 bases between the germline ends. CDR1 and CDR2 (germline): SGHVS, FQNEAQ. The CDR3 totals 14 residues.

This chain links TRBV6-5 with TRBJ2-5; tentative D call: TRBD2 (6 bases). This CDR3 has 13 residues. The V and J ends lost 6 bases and 7 bases respectively, with 15 bases between them. The germline V gene encodes CDR1 MNHEY and CDR2 SVGAGI. The CDR3 DNA reads as TGTGCCAGCAGCCCCGAGGAGGGAAGGACCCAGTACTTC. Translated, it gives CASSPEEGRTQYF.

The J gene is TRBJ1-5, the V gene TRBV5-1; no reliable D call. V was shortened by 0 bases and J by 0 bases, with 10 bases between the two germline ends. The V gene's germline CDR1 is SGHRS and CDR2 YFSETQ. The CDR3 runs to 16 residues. CDR3 DNA: TGCGCCAGCAGCTTGGTAGGCCAAGATAGCAATCAGCCCCAGCATTTT. Translation: CASSLVGQDSNQPQHF.

The chain couples TRBV5-6 to TRBJ1-2; D possibly corresponds to TRBD1 (5 bases). Germline V gene lookup returns CDR1 SGHDT and CDR2 YYEEEE. Trimming removed 0 bases at V and 4 bases at J, with 7 bases between. This CDR3 is 13 amino acids long. The CDR3: CASSLGGSYGYTF. The CDR3 DNA sequence: TGTGCCAGCAGCTTGGGGGGCAGCTATGGCTACACCTTC.

This sequence joins TRBV5-5 and TRBJ2-5; TRBD1 agrees at 8 bases. The CDR3 extends over 14 amino acids. Germline V CDR1 and CDR2: SGHKS, YYEKEE (reference sequence). V gave up 2 bases and J gave up 5 bases; unmatched junction bases: 5. The CDR3 DNA reads TGTGCCAGCAGCTTTATGGACAGGGAGGAGACCCAGTACTTC. It specifies CASSFMDREETQYF.